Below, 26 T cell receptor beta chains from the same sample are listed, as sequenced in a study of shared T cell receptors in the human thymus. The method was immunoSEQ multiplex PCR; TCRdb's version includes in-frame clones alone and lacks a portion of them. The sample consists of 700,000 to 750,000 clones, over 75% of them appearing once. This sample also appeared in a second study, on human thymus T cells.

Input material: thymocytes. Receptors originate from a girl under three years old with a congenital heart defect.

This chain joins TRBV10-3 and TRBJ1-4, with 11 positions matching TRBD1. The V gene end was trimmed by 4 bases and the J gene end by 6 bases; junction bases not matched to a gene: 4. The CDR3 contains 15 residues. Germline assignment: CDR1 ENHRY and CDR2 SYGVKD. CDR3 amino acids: CAISGTGGQDEKLFF. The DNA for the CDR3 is TGTGCCATCAGTGGGACAGGGGGCCAAGATGAAAAACTGTTTTTT.

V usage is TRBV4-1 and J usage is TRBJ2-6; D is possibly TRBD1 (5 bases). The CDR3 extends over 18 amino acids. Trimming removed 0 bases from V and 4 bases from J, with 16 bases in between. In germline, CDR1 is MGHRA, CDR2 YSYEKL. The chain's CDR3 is CASSQDGTEGAGANVLTF. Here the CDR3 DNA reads TGCGCCAGCAGCCAAGATGGCACGGAAGGGGCCGGGGCCAACGTCCTGACTTTC.

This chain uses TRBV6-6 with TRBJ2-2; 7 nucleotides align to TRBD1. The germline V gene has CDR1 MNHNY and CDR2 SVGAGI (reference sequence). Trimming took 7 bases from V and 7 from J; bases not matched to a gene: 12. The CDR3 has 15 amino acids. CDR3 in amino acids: CASTPRQGRNGELFF. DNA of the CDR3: TGTGCCAGCACCCCGAGACAGGGTCGGAACGGGGAGCTGTTTTTT.

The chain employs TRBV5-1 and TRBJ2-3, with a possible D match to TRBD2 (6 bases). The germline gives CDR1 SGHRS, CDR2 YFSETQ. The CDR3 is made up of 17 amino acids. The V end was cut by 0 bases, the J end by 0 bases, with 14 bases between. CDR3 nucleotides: TGCGCCAGCAGCTTGGAAGGCGGGGTACGAAGCACAGATACGCAGTATTTT. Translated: CASSLEGGVRSTDTQYF.

CDR3 in DNA: TGTGCCAGCAGTCTGAGACCGGACAGGTGGAACACCATATATTTT. Translated, it gives CASSLRPDRWNTIYF. This sequence joins TRBV27 and TRBJ1-3, with TRBD1 identical over 7 bases. The V gene's germline CDR1 is MNHEY and CDR2 SMNVEV (reference sequence). The trim removed 5 bases at V and 7 bases at J, leaving 11 bases unmatched. CDR3 length: 15 amino acids.

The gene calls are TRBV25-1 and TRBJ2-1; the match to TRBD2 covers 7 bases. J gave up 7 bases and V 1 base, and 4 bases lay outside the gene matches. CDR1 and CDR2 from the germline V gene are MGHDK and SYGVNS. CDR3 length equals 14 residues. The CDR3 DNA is TGTGCCAGCAGTGAATCGGGAGGTTCAAATGAGCAGTTCTTC. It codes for CASSESGGSNEQFF.

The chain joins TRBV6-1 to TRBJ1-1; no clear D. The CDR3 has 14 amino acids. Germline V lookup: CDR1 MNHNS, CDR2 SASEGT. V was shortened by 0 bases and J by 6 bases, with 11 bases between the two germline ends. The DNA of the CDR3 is TGTGCCAGCAGTGAAGCAATCTCGCGGGCTGAAGCTTTCTTT. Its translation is CASSEAISRAEAFF.

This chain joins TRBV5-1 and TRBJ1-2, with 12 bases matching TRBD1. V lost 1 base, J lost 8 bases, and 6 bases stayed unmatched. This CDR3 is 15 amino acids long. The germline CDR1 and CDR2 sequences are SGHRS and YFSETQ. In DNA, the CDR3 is TGCGCCAGCAGCTTGACGGGACAGGGGGCGGAAGGCTACACCTTC. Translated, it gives CASSLTGQGAEGYTF.

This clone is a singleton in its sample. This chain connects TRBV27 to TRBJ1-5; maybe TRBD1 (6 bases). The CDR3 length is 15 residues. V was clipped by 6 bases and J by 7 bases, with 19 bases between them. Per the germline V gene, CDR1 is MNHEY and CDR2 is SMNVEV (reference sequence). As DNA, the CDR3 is TGTGCCAGCAGGCCACCGGGGGGGCGTCTACAGCCCCAGCATTTT. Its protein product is CASRPPGGRLQPQHF.

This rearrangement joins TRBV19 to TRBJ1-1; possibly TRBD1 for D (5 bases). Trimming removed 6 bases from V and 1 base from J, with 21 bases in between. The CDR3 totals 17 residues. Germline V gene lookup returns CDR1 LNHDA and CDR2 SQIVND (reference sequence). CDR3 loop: CASSRTLGPLGNTEAFF. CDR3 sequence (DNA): TGTGCCAGTAGCAGGACACTCGGCCCCTTAGGGAACACTGAAGCTTTCTTT.

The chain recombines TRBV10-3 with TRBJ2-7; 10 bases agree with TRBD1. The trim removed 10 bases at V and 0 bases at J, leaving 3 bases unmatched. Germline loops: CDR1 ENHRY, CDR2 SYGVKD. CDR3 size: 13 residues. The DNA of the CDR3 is TGTGCCACAAGGACAGGGGGCTCCTACGAGCAGTACTTC. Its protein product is CATRTGGSYEQYF.

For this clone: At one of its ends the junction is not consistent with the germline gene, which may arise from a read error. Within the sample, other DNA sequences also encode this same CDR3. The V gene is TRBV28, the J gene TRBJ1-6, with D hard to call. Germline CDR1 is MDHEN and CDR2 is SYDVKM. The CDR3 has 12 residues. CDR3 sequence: CASNIKNSPLHF. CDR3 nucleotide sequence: TGTGCCAGCAACATAAAAAATTCCCCCCTCCACTTT.

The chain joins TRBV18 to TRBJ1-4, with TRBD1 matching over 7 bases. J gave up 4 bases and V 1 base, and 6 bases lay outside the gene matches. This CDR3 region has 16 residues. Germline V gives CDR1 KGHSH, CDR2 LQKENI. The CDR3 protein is CASSPRGQAFNEKLFF. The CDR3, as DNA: TGTGCCAGCTCACCACGTGGACAGGCATTTAATGAAAAACTGTTTTTT.

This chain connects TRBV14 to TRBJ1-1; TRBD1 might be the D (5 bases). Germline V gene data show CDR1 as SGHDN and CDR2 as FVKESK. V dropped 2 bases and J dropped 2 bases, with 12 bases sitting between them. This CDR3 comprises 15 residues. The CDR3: CASSQTTGANTEAFF. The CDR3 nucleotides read TGTGCCAGCAGCCAAACTACAGGAGCAAACACTGAAGCTTTCTTT. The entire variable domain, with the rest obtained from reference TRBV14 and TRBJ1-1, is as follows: EAGVTQFPSHSVIEKGQTVTLRCDPISGHDNLYWYRRVMGKEIKFLLHFVKESKQDESGMPNNRFLAERTGGTYSTLKVQPAELEDSGVYFCASSQTTGANTEAFFGQGTRLTVV.

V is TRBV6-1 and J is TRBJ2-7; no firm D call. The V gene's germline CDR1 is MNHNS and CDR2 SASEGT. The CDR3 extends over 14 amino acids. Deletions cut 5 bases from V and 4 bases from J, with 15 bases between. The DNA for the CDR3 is TGTGCCAGCAGTCAGGATACCCGACGATACGAGCAGTACTTC. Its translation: CASSQDTRRYEQYF.

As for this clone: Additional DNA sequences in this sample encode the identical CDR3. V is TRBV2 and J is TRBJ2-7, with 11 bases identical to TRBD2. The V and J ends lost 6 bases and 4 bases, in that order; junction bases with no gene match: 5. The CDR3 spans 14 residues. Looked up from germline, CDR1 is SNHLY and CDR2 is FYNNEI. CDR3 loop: CASRPGLAVYEQYF. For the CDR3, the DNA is TGTGCCAGCAGGCCGGGACTAGCGGTGTACGAGCAGTACTTC.

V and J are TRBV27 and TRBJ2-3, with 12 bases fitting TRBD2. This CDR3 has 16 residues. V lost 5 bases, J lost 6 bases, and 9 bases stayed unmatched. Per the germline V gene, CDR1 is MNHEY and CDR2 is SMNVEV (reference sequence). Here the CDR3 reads CASSPRTSGTSDTQYF. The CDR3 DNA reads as TGTGCCAGCAGTCCCCGGACTAGCGGGACCTCCGATACGCAGTATTTT.

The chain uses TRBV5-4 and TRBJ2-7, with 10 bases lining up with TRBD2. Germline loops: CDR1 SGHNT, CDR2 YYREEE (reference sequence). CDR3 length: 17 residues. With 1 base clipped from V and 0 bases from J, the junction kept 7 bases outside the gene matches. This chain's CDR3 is CASSLTSGDQSSYEQYF. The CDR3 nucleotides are TGTGCCAGCAGCTTGACTAGCGGGGACCAGAGCTCCTACGAGCAGTACTTC.

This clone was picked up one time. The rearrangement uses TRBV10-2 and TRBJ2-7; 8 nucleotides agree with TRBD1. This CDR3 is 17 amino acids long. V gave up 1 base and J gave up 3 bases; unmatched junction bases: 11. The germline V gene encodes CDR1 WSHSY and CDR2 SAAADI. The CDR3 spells CASSEWFQDRELYEQYF. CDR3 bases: TGCGCCAGCAGTGAGTGGTTTCAGGACAGGGAGCTCTACGAGCAGTACTTC.

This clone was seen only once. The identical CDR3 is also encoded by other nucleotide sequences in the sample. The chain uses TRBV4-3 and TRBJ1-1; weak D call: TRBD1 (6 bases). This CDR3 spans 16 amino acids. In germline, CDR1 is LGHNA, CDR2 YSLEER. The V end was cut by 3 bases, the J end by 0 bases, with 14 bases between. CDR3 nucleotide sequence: TGCGCCAGCAGCCATCCCAGGGGATCTATGAACACTGAAGCTTTCTTT. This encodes CASSHPRGSMNTEAFF.

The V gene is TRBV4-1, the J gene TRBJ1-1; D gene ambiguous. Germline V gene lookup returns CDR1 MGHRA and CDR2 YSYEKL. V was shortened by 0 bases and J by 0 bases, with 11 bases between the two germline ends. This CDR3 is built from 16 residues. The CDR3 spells CASSQDLVNMNTEAFF. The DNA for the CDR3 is TGCGCCAGCAGCCAAGATCTTGTGAACATGAACACTGAAGCTTTCTTT.

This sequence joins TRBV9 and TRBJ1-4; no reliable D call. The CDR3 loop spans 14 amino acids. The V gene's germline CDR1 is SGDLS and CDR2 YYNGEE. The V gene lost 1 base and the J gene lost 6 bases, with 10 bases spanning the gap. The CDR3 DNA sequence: TGTGCCAGCAGCGTATCAGCTCGGGATGAAAAACTGTTTTTT. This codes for CASSVSARDEKLFF.

The CDR3 sequence is CASSQDLPSNTEAFF. The CDR3, as DNA: TGCGCCAGCAGCCAAGACCTTCCCTCGAACACTGAAGCTTTCTTT. The V gene is TRBV4-1, the J gene TRBJ1-1; D is unclear. The CDR3 is 15 amino acids. V lost 0 bases and J lost 1, with 9 bases in between. CDR1 MGHRA and CDR2 YSYEKL come from the germline V gene.

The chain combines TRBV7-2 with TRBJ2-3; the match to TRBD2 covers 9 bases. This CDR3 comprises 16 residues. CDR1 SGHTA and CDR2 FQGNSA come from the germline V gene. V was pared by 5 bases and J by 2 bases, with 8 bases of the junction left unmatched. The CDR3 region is CASSQTSGEATDTQYF. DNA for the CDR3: TGTGCCAGCAGCCAGACTAGCGGAGAAGCCACAGATACGCAGTATTTT.

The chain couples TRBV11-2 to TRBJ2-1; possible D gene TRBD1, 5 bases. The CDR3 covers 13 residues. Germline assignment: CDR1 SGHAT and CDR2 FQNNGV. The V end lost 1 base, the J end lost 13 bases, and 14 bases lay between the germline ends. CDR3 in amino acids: CASSLAAGHPQFF. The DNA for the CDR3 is TGTGCCAGCAGCTTAGCGGCAGGACATCCTCAGTTCTTC.

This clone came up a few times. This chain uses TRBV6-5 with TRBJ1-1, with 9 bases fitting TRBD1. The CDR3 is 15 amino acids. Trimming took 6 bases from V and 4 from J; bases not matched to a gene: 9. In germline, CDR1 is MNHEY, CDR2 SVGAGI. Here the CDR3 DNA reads TGTGCCAGCAGCCGAGACAGGGGGAAACTCACTGAAGCTTTCTTT. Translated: CASSRDRGKLTEAFF.